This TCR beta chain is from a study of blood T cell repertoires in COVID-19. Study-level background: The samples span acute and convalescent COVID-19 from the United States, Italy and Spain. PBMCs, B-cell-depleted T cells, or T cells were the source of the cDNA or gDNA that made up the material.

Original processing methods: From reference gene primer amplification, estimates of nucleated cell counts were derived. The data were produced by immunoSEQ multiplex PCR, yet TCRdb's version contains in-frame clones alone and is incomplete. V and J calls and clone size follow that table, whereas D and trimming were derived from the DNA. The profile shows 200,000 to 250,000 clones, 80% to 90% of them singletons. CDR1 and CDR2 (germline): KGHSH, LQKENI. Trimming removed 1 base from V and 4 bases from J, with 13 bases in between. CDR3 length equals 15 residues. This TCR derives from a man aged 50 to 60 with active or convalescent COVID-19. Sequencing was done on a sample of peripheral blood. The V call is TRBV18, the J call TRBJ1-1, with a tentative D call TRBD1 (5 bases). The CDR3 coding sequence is TGTGCCAGCTCACCACTACCGGCGGGGGGCACTGAAGCTTTCTTT. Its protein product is CASSPLPAGGTEAFF.